This T cell receptor (beta chain) was sequenced during a study of blood T cell repertoires in COVID-19. Study summary: T cells, B-cell-depleted T cells, or PBMCs provided the cDNA or gDNA that served as material.

The CDR3 totals 14 residues. Germline V lookup: CDR1 LNHDA, CDR2 SQIVND (reference sequence). V was clipped by 6 bases and J by 1 base, with 10 bases between them. Some clones are missing from TCRdb's copy, which holds only in-frame ones; the method was immunoSEQ multiplex PCR. The table lists about 4,900 clones, approximately 70% of them singletons. This sequence joins TRBV19 and TRBJ2-4; D is ambiguous. This clonotype originated in a human donor in a cohort sampled during active COVID-19. The sequencing sample was made of peripheral blood. The CDR3 sequence is CASRFLNAKNIQYF. As DNA, the CDR3 is TGTGCCAGTAGGTTCCTTAATGCCAAAAACATTCAGTACTTC.